These 4 T cell receptor beta chains were all obtained from the same sample, sequenced in a study of T cells in Graves' hyperthyroidism and ophthalmopathy. Amplification yielded TCR beta CDR3 regions, with RNA transcripts as the source. Primed by the HTBI set, a first-round RT-PCR was run on the TCR CDR3. TCRdb used MiXCR to reprocess the multiplex PCR reads, holding one entry per CDR3 protein. The sample holds about 640,000 distinct CDR3 sequences, less than 25% seen once. Sequencing input: blood. Source of these receptors: a man aged 30 to 45 with Graves' ophthalmopathy.

The rearrangement joins TRBV7-6 to TRBJ1-2; no firm D call. From germline, CDR1 is SGHVS and CDR2 FNYEAQ. This CDR3 is built from 14 residues. V dropped 5 bases and J dropped 0 bases, with 10 bases sitting between them. This CDR3 reads CASSPGESNYGYTF. The CDR3, as DNA: TGTGCCAGCAGCCCTGGGGAGTCTAACTATGGCTACACCTTC.

The genes are TRBV27 and TRBJ1-5, with 8 bases aligning to TRBD1. The CDR3 is made up of 13 amino acids. Germline V gene sequence: CDR1 MNHEY, CDR2 SMNVEV (reference sequence). V gave up 5 bases and J gave up 6 bases; unmatched junction bases: 3. The CDR3 sequence is CASSIDRGQPQHF. CDR3 in DNA: TGTGCCAGCAGTATCGACAGGGGTCAGCCCCAGCATTTT.

J is TRBJ2-7 and V is TRBV6-1; D possibly corresponds to TRBD2 (6 bases). The CDR3 has 15 amino acids. V lost 4 bases and J lost 0, with 13 bases in between. Germline lookup yields CDR1 MNHNS and CDR2 SASEGT. This CDR3 reads CASSGGVVSSYEQYF. The CDR3 nucleotides are TGTGCCAGCAGTGGGGGGGTAGTAAGCTCCTACGAGCAGTACTTC.

The CDR3: CASSQAAGGADTQYF. In DNA, the CDR3 is TGCGCCAGCAGCCAAGCGGCGGGAGGAGCAGATACGCAGTATTTT. The V call is TRBV4-1, the J call TRBJ2-3, with 8 bases that match TRBD2. J gave up 4 bases and V 1 base, and 4 bases lay outside the gene matches. In germline, CDR1 is MGHRA, CDR2 YSYEKL. The CDR3 sequence is 15 residues long.